This T cell receptor beta chain derives from a study of CD8 T cells in ankylosing spondylitis. From germline, CDR1 is MDHEN and CDR2 SYDVKM. This CDR3 is built from 12 residues. V lost 5 bases and J 7 bases, leaving 11 bases between the germline ends. TCRdb processed the 5' RACE reads anew with MiXCR; each CDR3 protein has one entry. Among about 140,000 distinct CDR3 sequences listed, roughly 7.7% were seen once. As to this clonotype: Its antigen is undetermined.

Findings of the study overall: In ankylosing spondylitis blood, a motif of about 8 highly homologous TCR beta variants appeared characteristic. A number of the motif variants had already been described in reactive arthritis synovial fluid and blood. Within matched ankylosing spondylitis synovial fluid, disease-linked clones were reportedly significantly enriched. The authors found the disease-linked clones to be CD8+ and relatively rare in peripheral blood.

Sequenced material: synovial fluid, either unsorted or a sorted T cell fraction (not recorded which). This receptor was obtained from a male donor with ankylosing spondylitis. J is TRBJ1-2 and V is TRBV28; the D gene is possibly TRBD1 (6 bases). Here the CDR3 reads CASSQTGSGYTF. The CDR3 DNA is TGTGCCAGCAGTCAAACAGGGAGTGGCTACACCTTC.